The sequence of this T cell receptor beta chain was determined in a study of T cells in Graves' hyperthyroidism and ophthalmopathy. TCR beta CDR3 regions were amplified from RNA transcripts. The primer set for the first-round RT-PCR of the TCR CDR3 was HTBI. Each CDR3 protein gets one entry after TCRdb re-called the multiplex PCR reads with MiXCR. The sample records about 520,000 distinct CDR3 sequences, roughly a quarter being singletons. Concerning this clonotype itself: A much bigger clone sits one base away, suggesting this may be a read error.

This CDR3 contains 14 residues. Trimming pared 5 bases from V and 0 bases from J, leaving 8 bases between. Germline CDR1 reads MNHNS; CDR2 reads SASEGT. This TCR came from a woman between 25 and 40 years old with Graves' ophthalmopathy. The sample comprised blood. The chain has TRBV6-1 and TRBJ1-3; D not certain. The CDR3 loop reads CASSRDYSGNTIYF. The CDR3 DNA reads as TGTGCCAGCAGTCGAGACTACTCTGGAAACACCATATATTTT.